This TCR beta chain was found in a study of T cell clones after liver transplantation. Study as a whole: Immunosuppression withdrawal was tried within 2 years after liver transplantation in this trial.

Data came from immunoSEQ multiplex PCR; TCRdb stores just in-frame clones and leaves some out. The table lists 95,000 to 110,000 clones, about 86% of them singletons. The study's findings and limits: In two subjects, few donor cells limited the measurable donor-reactive repertoire.

Details on this clone: Its antigen is not known.

The sample here was CD4+ T cells from blood, taken approximately 4 years after liver transplant. This receptor was identified in a human patient who received a liver transplant. Some T cells may possibly be graft donor cells.

CDR3 DNA: TGCGCCAGCAGTGGAAGGGGGGGACCTTCCCAAGAGACCCAGTACTTC. Encoded protein: CASSGRGGPSQETQYF. The chain links TRBV10-1 to TRBJ2-5, with a weak D call TRBD2 (7 bases). CDR3 length: 16 amino acids. The germline V and J ends were trimmed by 4 bases and 1 base, with 16 bases remaining between them. In germline, CDR1 is WNHNN, CDR2 SYGVQD (reference sequence).